Detailed here is one TCR beta chain. No antigen is known for it. These data are taken from a study of shared clonotypes between healthy human individuals. The V gene lost 0 bases and the J gene lost 8 bases, with 6 bases spanning the gap. The CDR3 is 12 amino acids. Germline V gene sequence: CDR1 SGHDT, CDR2 YYEEEE. Study conclusions and caveats: Clonotype sharing among donors, it was expected, would be affected by sequencing depth.

Libraries were prepared by immunoSEQ multiplex PCR; TCRdb keeps only in-frame clonotypes and omits some of them. Here the sample spans millions of clones, around 95% being singletons. This TCR derives from a man aged 18-30 years in good health. The genes are TRBV5-6 and TRBJ2-1; D remains ambiguous. Material for sequencing was naive CD4+ T cells sorted from blood. Specified subset: CD45RA+ positively selected. The CDR3 DNA reads TGTGCCAGCAGCTTGGTTATCCATGAGCAGTTCTTC. Amino acid sequence: CASSLVIHEQFF. The entire variable domain, with the rest obtained from reference TRBV5-6 and TRBJ2-1, is as follows: DAGVTQSPTHLIKTRGQQVTLRCSPKSGHDTVSWYQQALGQGPQFIFQYYEEEERQRGNFPDRFSGHQFPNYSSELNVNALLLGDSALYLCASSLVIHEQFFGPGTRLTVL.